These 25 T cell receptor beta chains were all obtained from the same sample, sequenced in a study of cytomegalovirus exposure and HLA in healthy donors. The PCR ran on 60 Vbeta and 13 Jbeta primers. Only in-frame clones appear in the TCRdb table, and some are missing; sequencing was by immunoSEQ multiplex PCR. The data show roughly 75,000 clones, and the top ten clones hold about 0.82%. The sample comprised PBMCs. These receptors all come from a boy younger than 18 in good health and CMV-seronegative.

The chain combines TRBV4-1 with TRBJ2-1, with D possibly TRBD2 on 6 matching bases. V was trimmed by 1 base and J by 14 bases, leaving 15 bases between them. The germline V gene has CDR1 MGHRA and CDR2 YSYEKL. The CDR3 consists of 13 residues. The CDR3 DNA follows: TGCGCCAGCAGCCAAGGAATAAGGGACTGGGAGTTCTTC. Protein sequence: CASSQGIRDWEFF.

V and J are TRBV7-9 and TRBJ2-1; weak D call: TRBD1 (6 bases). Germline values: CDR1 SEHNR, CDR2 FQNEAQ (reference sequence). CDR3 size: 16 residues. Trimming cost V 1 base and J 5 bases, with 15 bases left between them. DNA for the CDR3: TGTGCCAGCAGCTTAGATGAGGGGGTGAACGACAATGAGCAGTTCTTC. Protein sequence: CASSLDEGVNDNEQFF.

The rearrangement links TRBV4-2 to TRBJ1-1; D is unresolved. Trimming removed 3 bases at V and 7 bases at J, with 12 bases between. This CDR3 has 13 amino acids. CDR1 LGHNA and CDR2 YNFKEQ come from the germline V gene. This chain's CDR3 is CASSQWRGFEAFF. In DNA form, the CDR3 reads TGTGCCAGCAGCCAGTGGCGGGGTTTTGAAGCTTTCTTT.

The DNA for the CDR3 is TGTGCCAGCAGTGAATCCGGGAACCCACAAGAGACCCAGTACTTC. This translates into CASSESGNPQETQYF. The V and J genes are TRBV25-1 and TRBJ2-5; maybe TRBD2 (5 bases). The CDR3 contains 15 residues. Germline assignment: CDR1 MGHDK and CDR2 SYGVNS. V gave up 1 base and J gave up 2 bases, with 11 bases separating them.

The V call is TRBV27, the J call TRBJ2-7; TRBD2 is a possible D gene (6 bases). This CDR3 contains 16 residues. V was clipped by 1 base and J by 0 bases, with 13 bases between them. Germline values: CDR1 MNHEY, CDR2 SMNVEV (reference sequence). Written as DNA, the CDR3 is TGTGCCAGCAGTTTATTGGGACTCCGAAGCTCCTACGAGCAGTACTTC. It is translated as CASSLLGLRSSYEQYF.

The chain employs TRBV7-9 and TRBJ2-7; 10 bases are a match to TRBD2. The CDR3 totals 18 residues. Germline CDR1 SEHNR, CDR2 FQNEAQ (reference sequence). V dropped 5 bases and J dropped 2; count of bases not matched to a gene: 15. For the CDR3, the DNA is TGTGCCAGCAGCCCCGAACCCTTACTAGCGGGACTCACCTACGAGCAGTACTTC. Protein: CASSPEPLLAGLTYEQYF.

The rearrangement uses TRBV29-1 and TRBJ1-1; D is possibly TRBD1 (5 bases). V was cut by 2 bases and J by 5 bases, with 18 bases left in between. The germline gives CDR1 SQVTM, CDR2 ANQGSEA. This CDR3 has 15 residues. The CDR3 sequence: CSVEIWERGITEAFF. The CDR3 region has the DNA TGCAGCGTTGAAATTTGGGAAAGGGGTATAACTGAAGCTTTCTTT.

The chain employs TRBV5-1 and TRBJ2-3; TRBD2 might be the D (6 bases). This CDR3 is 16 amino acids long. The germline gives CDR1 SGHRS, CDR2 YFSETQ. Trimming took off 2 bases at V and 2 bases at J, with 15 bases between the two ends. CDR3 in amino acids: CASSFGIAELTDTQYF. The DNA of the CDR3 is TGCGCCAGCAGCTTTGGAATAGCGGAGCTCACAGATACGCAGTATTTT.

The chain links TRBV5-4 to TRBJ1-2; the match to TRBD1 covers 7 bases. From germline, CDR1 is SGHNT and CDR2 YYREEE (reference sequence). The ends lost 3 bases at V and 6 bases at J; junction bases unmatched: 8. This CDR3 region has 14 residues. CDR3 residues: CASSSTGLGDGYTF. The CDR3 DNA is TGTGCCAGCAGCTCGACAGGGTTGGGAGATGGCTACACCTTC.

This sequence joins TRBV9 and TRBJ1-3, with TRBD1 as a possible D gene (5 bases). Germline CDR1 reads SGDLS; CDR2 reads YYNGEE. V was trimmed by 0 bases and J by 2 bases, leaving 12 bases between them. The CDR3 is 16 residues long. This CDR3 is CASSVGQGQAGNTIYF. CDR3 nucleotides: TGTGCCAGCAGCGTAGGGCAGGGCCAAGCTGGAAACACCATATATTTT.

This chain joins TRBV30 and TRBJ2-3; maybe TRBD1 (6 bases). The V gene lost 2 bases and the J gene lost 4 bases, with 10 bases spanning the gap. This CDR3 region has 13 residues. Germline V lookup: CDR1 GTSNPN, CDR2 SVGIG (reference sequence). CDR3 sequence: CAWSSGVADTQYF. The CDR3 region has the DNA TGTGCCTGGAGTTCAGGGGTAGCAGATACGCAGTATTTT.

The chain uses TRBV30 and TRBJ1-1; D might be TRBD1 (5 bases). There are 15 residues in the CDR3. The germline V gene encodes CDR1 GTSNPN and CDR2 SVGIG (reference sequence). V lost 3 bases and J lost 1, with 15 bases in between. The CDR3 nucleotides are TGTGCCTGGAGCAGGGAAGGGCACCCGAACACTGAAGCTTTCTTT. Its protein is CAWSREGHPNTEAFF.

The CDR3 DNA sequence: TGTGCCAGCAGTTACTCCAATCCCGAGGGCCACACTGAAGCTTTCTTT. Amino acid sequence: CASSYSNPEGHTEAFF. The V and J genes are TRBV6-6 and TRBJ1-1; D remains unclear. Trimming took 0 bases from V and 3 from J, leaving 14 bases between them. The germline gives CDR1 MNHNY, CDR2 SVGAGI (reference sequence). The CDR3 runs 16 residues.

The chain combines TRBV19 with TRBJ2-2, with D maybe TRBD2 (7 bases). This CDR3 is 13 amino acids long. The germline gives CDR1 LNHDA, CDR2 SQIVND (reference sequence). V lost 9 bases and J 3 bases, leaving 11 bases between the germline ends. The DNA for the CDR3 is TGTGCCAGACGGGGGGCCGACACCGGGGAGCTGTTTTTT. As protein: CARRGADTGELFF.

The chain joins TRBV11-2 to TRBJ2-7; D not certain. The V gene's germline CDR1 is SGHAT and CDR2 FQNNGV. Trimming stripped 5 bases from V and 5 bases from J, with 16 bases between. The CDR3 totals 14 residues. Here the CDR3 reads CASSPTGIDDEQYF. The CDR3 DNA reads as TGTGCCAGCAGCCCGACGGGTATAGATGACGAGCAGTACTTC.

This chain joins TRBV18 and TRBJ2-6; no reliable D call. Looked up from germline, CDR1 is KGHSH and CDR2 is LQKENI. The V gene lost 2 bases and the J gene lost 2 bases, with 7 bases spanning the gap. The CDR3 runs to 15 residues. The CDR3 DNA sequence: TGTGCCAGCTCACCATTACGGGCTGGGGCCAACGTCCTGACTTTC. Translated, it gives CASSPLRAGANVLTF.

The rearrangement links TRBV6-1 to TRBJ1-2; D gene unclear. V shed 4 bases and J shed 3 bases, with 9 bases lying between them. In germline, CDR1 is MNHNS, CDR2 SASEGT. The CDR3 consists of 13 residues. CDR3 DNA sequence: TGTGCCAGCAGTGCTGAGCAATACTATGGCTACACCTTC. Its protein product is CASSAEQYYGYTF.

The CDR3 here is CASSKGGGVYNEQFF. CDR3 in DNA: TGTGCCAGCAGCAAGGGCGGGGGGGTCTACAATGAGCAGTTCTTC. The V gene is TRBV2, the J gene TRBJ2-1; TRBD2 matches 9 bases. Germline V gene lookup returns CDR1 SNHLY and CDR2 FYNNEI. The CDR3 extends over 15 amino acids. Losses at the gene ends were 6 bases for V and 3 bases for J; bases not matched to a gene: 6.

The gene calls are TRBV7-9 and TRBJ2-5; D perhaps matches TRBD1 (5 bases). The CDR3 has 14 amino acids. V lost 2 bases and J lost 2, with 9 bases in between. Germline V gives CDR1 SEHNR, CDR2 FQNEAQ (reference sequence). The CDR3 nucleotides are TGTGCCAGCAGCTTACAGGGCAGGCAAGAGACCCAGTACTTC. Translation gives CASSLQGRQETQYF.

The chain employs TRBV10-3 and TRBJ1-1, with TRBD1 identical over 7 bases. V gave up 8 bases and J gave up 2 bases; unmatched junction bases: 5. Germline V gene data show CDR1 as ENHRY and CDR2 as SYGVKD. The CDR3 spans 13 residues. CDR3 protein: CAIAWDSNTEAFF. The CDR3 DNA sequence: TGTGCCATCGCCTGGGACAGTAACACTGAAGCTTTCTTT.

CDR3 protein: CASRLRGSNTEAFF. As DNA, the CDR3 is TGTGCCAGCCGGCTCAGGGGTTCGAACACTGAAGCTTTCTTT. The rearrangement uses TRBV2 and TRBJ1-1; perhaps TRBD1 as D (6 bases). The CDR3 spans 14 residues. Germline V gives CDR1 SNHLY, CDR2 FYNNEI. Trimming shortened V by 8 bases and J by 1 base, and 14 bases separated the two germline ends.

The V and J genes are TRBV7-6 and TRBJ2-2, with TRBD2 identical over 10 bases. The germline gives CDR1 SGHVS, CDR2 FNYEAQ. The trim removed 3 bases at V and 2 bases at J, leaving 3 bases unmatched. The CDR3 is made up of 16 amino acids. Here the CDR3 DNA reads TGTGCCAGCAGCTTTGGGACTAGCGATAACACCGGGGAGCTGTTTTTT. It codes for CASSFGTSDNTGELFF.

The chain has TRBV7-9 and TRBJ1-4; 7 nucleotides match TRBD1. V shed 4 bases, J shed 5 bases, and the junction held 1 base outside the gene matches. From germline, CDR1 is SEHNR and CDR2 FQNEAQ (reference sequence). The CDR3 runs to 13 residues. The CDR3 spells CASSSGQNEKLFF. CDR3 DNA: TGTGCCAGCAGCTCGGGACAGAATGAAAAACTGTTTTTT.

The CDR3 nucleotides read TGTGCCAGCAGCTCCGGGACAGGGGGTGGCAAAAACATTCAGTACTTC. This gives the protein CASSSGTGGGKNIQYF. The genes are TRBV11-2 and TRBJ2-4; 11 bases match TRBD1. J lost 3 bases, V lost 4 bases, and 5 bases had no gene match. This CDR3 comprises 16 residues. Germline V lookup: CDR1 SGHAT, CDR2 FQNNGV.

V and J are TRBV7-9 and TRBJ2-1, with D perhaps TRBD2 (5 bases). The germline V gene encodes CDR1 SEHNR and CDR2 FQNEAQ (reference sequence). The V gene lost 1 base and the J gene lost 5 bases, with 12 bases spanning the gap. The CDR3 sequence is 15 residues long. Here the CDR3 reads CASSLDRGTDNEQFF. The CDR3 nucleotides read TGTGCCAGCAGCTTAGACCGGGGAACCGACAATGAGCAGTTCTTC.